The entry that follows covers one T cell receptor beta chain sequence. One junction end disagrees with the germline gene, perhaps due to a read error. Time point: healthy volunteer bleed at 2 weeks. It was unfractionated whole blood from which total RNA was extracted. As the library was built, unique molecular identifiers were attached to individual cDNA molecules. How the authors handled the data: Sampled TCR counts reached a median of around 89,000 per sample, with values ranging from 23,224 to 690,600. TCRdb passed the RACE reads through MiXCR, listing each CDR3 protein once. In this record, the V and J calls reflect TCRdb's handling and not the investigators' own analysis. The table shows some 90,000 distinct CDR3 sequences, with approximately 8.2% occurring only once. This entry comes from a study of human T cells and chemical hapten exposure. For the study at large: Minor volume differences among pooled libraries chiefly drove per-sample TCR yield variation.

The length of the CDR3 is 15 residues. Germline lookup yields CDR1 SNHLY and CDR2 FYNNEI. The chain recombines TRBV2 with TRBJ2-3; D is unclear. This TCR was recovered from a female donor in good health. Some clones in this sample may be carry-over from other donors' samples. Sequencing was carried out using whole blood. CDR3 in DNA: TGTGTCAGCAAGTATGCAACCGCAAGCACAGATACGCAGTATTTT. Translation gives CVSKYATASTDTQYF.